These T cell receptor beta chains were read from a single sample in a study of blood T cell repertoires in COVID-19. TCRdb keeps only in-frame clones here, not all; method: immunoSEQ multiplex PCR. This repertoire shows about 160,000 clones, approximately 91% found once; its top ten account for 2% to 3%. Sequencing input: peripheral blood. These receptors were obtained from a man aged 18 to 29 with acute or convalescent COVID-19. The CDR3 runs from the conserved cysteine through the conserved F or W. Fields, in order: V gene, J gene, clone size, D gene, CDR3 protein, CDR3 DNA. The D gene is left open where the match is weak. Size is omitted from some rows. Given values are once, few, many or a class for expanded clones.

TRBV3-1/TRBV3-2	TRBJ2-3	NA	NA	CASSQQGSDTQYF	TGTGCCAGCAGCCAACAGGGGAGCGATACGCAGTATTTT
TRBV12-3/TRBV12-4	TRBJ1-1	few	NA	CASSLVGVTEAFF	TGTGCCAGCAGTTTAGTCGGAGTCACTGAAGCTTTCTTT
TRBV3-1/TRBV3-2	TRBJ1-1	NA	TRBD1	CASSRILDRGHTEAFF	TGTGCCAGCAGCCGAATCTTGGACAGGGGACACACTGAAGCTTTCTTT
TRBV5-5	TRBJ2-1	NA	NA	CASSLDLSRRFEQFF	TGTGCCAGCAGCTTAGACTTGTCCCGGAGGTTCGAGCAGTTCTTC
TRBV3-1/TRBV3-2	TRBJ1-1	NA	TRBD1	CASSQSQGAEAFF	TGTGCCAGCAGCCAGTCACAGGGGGCTGAAGCTTTCTTT
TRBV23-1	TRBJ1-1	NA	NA	CASSQSGQGGTEAFF	TGCGCCAGCAGTCAATCGGGGCAGGGAGGGACTGAAGCTTTCTTT
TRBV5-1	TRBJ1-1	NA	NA	CASSPATPGSTEAFF	TGCGCCAGCAGCCCCGCTACCCCAGGAAGCACTGAAGCTTTCTTT
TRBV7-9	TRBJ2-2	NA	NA	CASSVSTGELFF	TGTGCCAGCAGCGTTAGTACCGGGGAGCTGTTTTTT
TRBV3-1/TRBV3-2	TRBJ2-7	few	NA	CASSQDPASPYEQYF	TGTGCCAGCAGCCAAGATCCCGCCAGTCCCTACGAGCAGTACTTC
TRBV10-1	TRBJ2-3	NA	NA	CASSAGTFGITDTQYF	TGCGCCAGCAGCGCGGGGACCTTTGGAATCACAGATACGCAGTATTTT
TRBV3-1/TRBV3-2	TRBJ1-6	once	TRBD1	CASSLGTGESPLHF	TGTGCCAGCAGTCTCGGGACAGGGGAATCACCCCTCCACTTT
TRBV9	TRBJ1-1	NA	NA	CASSSRVGGNTEAFF	TGTGCCAGCAGCTCCAGAGTGGGGGGGAACACTGAAGCTTTCTTT
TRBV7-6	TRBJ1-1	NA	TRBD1	CASSLTQGDTEAFF	TGTGCCAGCAGCTTGACCCAGGGGGACACTGAAGCTTTCTTT
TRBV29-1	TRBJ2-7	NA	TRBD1	CSVEPGQGSYEQYF	TGCAGCGTTGAACCGGGACAGGGCTCCTACGAGCAGTACTTC
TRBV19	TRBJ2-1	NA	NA	CASSIPGFGGDHNEQFF	TGTGCCAGTAGTATCCCAGGGTTTGGCGGGGACCACAATGAGCAGTTCTTC
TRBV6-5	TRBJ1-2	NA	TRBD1	CASSYGDRGGGYTF	TGTGCCAGCAGTTACGGGGACAGGGGTGGAGGCTACACCTTC
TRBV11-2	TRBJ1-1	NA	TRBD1	CASRLQGFVREAFF	TGTGCCAGTCGACTACAGGGGTTCGTGCGAGAAGCTTTCTTT
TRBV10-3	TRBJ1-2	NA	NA	CAIKEGSTNYGYTF	TGTGCCATCAAAGAGGGATCTACCAACTATGGCTACACCTTC
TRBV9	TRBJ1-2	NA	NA	CASSPSQGLAGYTF	TGTGCCAGCAGCCCGTCACAGGGTCTGGCTGGCTACACCTTC
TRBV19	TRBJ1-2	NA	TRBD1	CASSIGTENYGYTF	TGTGCCAGTAGTATCGGGACAGAGAACTATGGCTACACCTTC
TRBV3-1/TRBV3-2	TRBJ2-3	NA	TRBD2	CASSQVIQREGSTDTQYF	TGTGCCAGCAGCCAAGTCATTCAGCGGGAGGGTAGCACAGATACGCAGTATTTT
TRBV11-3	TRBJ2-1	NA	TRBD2	CASSFGRGDSYNEQFF	TGTGCCAGCAGCTTTGGGCGGGGGGACTCCTACAATGAGCAGTTCTTC
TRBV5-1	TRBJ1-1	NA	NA	CASSFQGKAFF	TGCGCCAGCAGCTTTCAGGGCAAAGCTTTCTTT
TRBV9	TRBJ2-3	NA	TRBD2	CASSYGLAGGQGDTQYF	TGTGCCAGCAGCTATGGACTAGCGGGGGGCCAGGGAGATACGCAGTATTTT